The 6 T cell receptor beta chains below come from one sample, sequenced in a study of blood T cell repertoires in COVID-19. Repertoires were generated with immunoSEQ multiplex PCR, while TCRdb's copy carries only in-frame clones and drops some. The sample gives 150,000 to 200,000 clones, approximately 90% of which show up once; 5% to 6.5% is in the top ten. Sequencing input: peripheral blood. The receptors shown here come from a middle-aged man with active or convalescent COVID-19.

In DNA form, the CDR3 reads TGTGCCAGCAACATAAACGCTTATGGCTACACCTTC. Its translation is CASNINAYGYTF. The J gene is TRBJ1-2, the V gene TRBV2; D is unresolved. Trimming left V 7 bases short and J 5 bases short, with 11 bases between. Germline CDR1 reads SNHLY; CDR2 reads FYNNEI. The CDR3 totals 12 residues.

The chain is built from TRBV28 and TRBJ1-5; 8 bases agree with TRBD1. This CDR3 has 16 amino acids. V was clipped by 6 bases and J by 4 bases; unmatched bases: 11. Germline V lookup: CDR1 MDHEN, CDR2 SYDVKM. This CDR3 is CASSQTTGGGNQPQHF. DNA of the CDR3: TGTGCCAGCAGCCAAACAACAGGGGGGGGAAATCAGCCCCAGCATTTT.

This clone was observed a handful of times. The J gene is TRBJ2-1, the V gene TRBV11-2, with D tentatively TRBD2 (6 bases). Germline values: CDR1 SGHAT, CDR2 FQNNGV. The CDR3 is made up of 15 amino acids. Trimming cost V 1 base and J 3 bases, with 10 bases left between them. The CDR3 bases are TGTGCCAGCAGCTTAGGCGGGATTGGCTACAATGAGCAGTTCTTC. Translation gives CASSLGGIGYNEQFF.

The J gene is TRBJ1-1, the V gene TRBV5-1; D is perhaps TRBD1 (5 bases). Germline CDR1 reads SGHRS; CDR2 reads YFSETQ. CDR3 size: 15 residues. Between the trimmed V and J ends, which lost 0 bases and 5 bases, there was a span of 14 bases. CDR3 sequence: CASSLGIQVTTEAFF. In DNA form, the CDR3 reads TGCGCCAGCAGCTTGGGTATACAGGTTACGACTGAAGCTTTCTTT.

This chain uses TRBV28 with TRBJ1-4; perhaps TRBD1 as D (5 bases). Looked up from germline, CDR1 is MDHEN and CDR2 is SYDVKM. The CDR3 loop spans 15 amino acids. V was clipped by 3 bases and J by 8 bases, with 16 bases between them. The CDR3 sequence: CASSFEQGMQEKLFF. The CDR3, as DNA: TGTGCCAGCAGTTTCGAGCAGGGCATGCAGGAAAAACTGTTTTTT.

The V and J genes are TRBV29-1 and TRBJ2-5, with 7 bases identical to TRBD2. Germline values: CDR1 SQVTM, CDR2 ANQGSEA. Germline trimming cut 4 bases from V and 3 bases from J; bases unmatched to any gene: 2. This CDR3 spans 12 amino acids. CDR3 nucleotides: TGCAGCGTTGCGGGGGGTGAAGAGACCCAGTACTTC. Translation: CSVAGGEETQYF. Using reference TRBV29-1 and TRBJ2-5 for the parts outside the CDR3, the full variable domain is SAVISQKPSRDICQRGTSLTIQCQVDSQVTMMFWYRQQPGQSLTLIATANQGSEATYESGFVIDKFPISRPNLTFSTLTVSNMSPEDSSIYLCSVAGGEETQYFGPGTRLLVL.